This T cell receptor (beta chain) was profiled in a study of patients and donors after allogeneic stem cell transplantation. The CDR3 is 12 amino acids. Deletions cut 0 bases from V and 13 bases from J, with 10 bases between. Germline assignment: CDR1 SNHLY and CDR2 FYNNEI. Using its own MiXCR run on the RT-PCR reads, TCRdb lists one record per CDR3 protein. The data contain about a million distinct CDR3 sequences, roughly 17% of them singletons. The J gene is TRBJ2-1, the V gene TRBV2, with D unresolved. Material: blood, either unsorted or a sorted T cell fraction (not recorded which). This sequence was found in a human donor who was either an allogeneic HSCT recipient or a stem cell or donor lymphocyte infusion donor (not recorded which). It is not recorded whose cells these are; they may come from a transplant donor. CDR3 residues: CASSEAMVSQFF. The CDR3 region has the DNA TGTGCCAGCAGTGAAGCGATGGTAAGCCAGTTCTTC.